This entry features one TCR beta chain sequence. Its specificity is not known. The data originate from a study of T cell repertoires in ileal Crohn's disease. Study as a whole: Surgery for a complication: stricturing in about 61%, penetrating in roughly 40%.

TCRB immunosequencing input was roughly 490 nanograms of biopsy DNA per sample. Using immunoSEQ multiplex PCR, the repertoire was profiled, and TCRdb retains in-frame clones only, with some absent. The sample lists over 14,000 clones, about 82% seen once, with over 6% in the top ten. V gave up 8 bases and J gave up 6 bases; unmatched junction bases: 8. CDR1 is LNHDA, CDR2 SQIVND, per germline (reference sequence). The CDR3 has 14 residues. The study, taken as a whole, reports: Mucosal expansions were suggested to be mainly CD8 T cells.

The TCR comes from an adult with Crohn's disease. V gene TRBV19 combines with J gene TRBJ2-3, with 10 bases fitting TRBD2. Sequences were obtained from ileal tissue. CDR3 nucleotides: TGTGCCAGTCTCAGCGGGGGGGCCGACGATACGCAGTATTTT. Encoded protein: CASLSGGADDTQYF.